Detailed here is one T cell receptor beta chain. Its antigen is currently unknown. This specimen belongs to a study of early T cells in non-severe SARS-CoV-2 infection. Across the whole study: Unsorted whole-blood RNA was sequenced in bulk, leaving chains unpaired.

General study findings and limits: VDJdb matches were skewed toward anti-spike CD8 T cell responses.

The length of the CDR3 is 15 residues. Looked up from germline, CDR1 is SGHVS and CDR2 is FNYEAQ. V dropped 1 base and J dropped 2 bases, with 9 bases sitting between them. Researchers tagged individual cDNA molecules with unique molecular identifiers. TCRdb redid the calling of the 5' RACE reads with MiXCR, one entry per CDR3 protein. The sample yields about 33,000 distinct CDR3 sequences, roughly 5.9% seen once. J is TRBJ1-5 and V is TRBV7-6, with D perhaps TRBD1 (5 bases). The specimen sequenced was whole blood. This TCR derives from an adult who was a healthcare worker with PCR-confirmed SARS-CoV-2 infection or an uninfected control (not recorded which). In DNA form, the CDR3 reads TGTGCCAGCAGCTTAGGGCCAGGGCGCAATCAGCCCCAGCATTTT. As protein: CASSLGPGRNQPQHF.